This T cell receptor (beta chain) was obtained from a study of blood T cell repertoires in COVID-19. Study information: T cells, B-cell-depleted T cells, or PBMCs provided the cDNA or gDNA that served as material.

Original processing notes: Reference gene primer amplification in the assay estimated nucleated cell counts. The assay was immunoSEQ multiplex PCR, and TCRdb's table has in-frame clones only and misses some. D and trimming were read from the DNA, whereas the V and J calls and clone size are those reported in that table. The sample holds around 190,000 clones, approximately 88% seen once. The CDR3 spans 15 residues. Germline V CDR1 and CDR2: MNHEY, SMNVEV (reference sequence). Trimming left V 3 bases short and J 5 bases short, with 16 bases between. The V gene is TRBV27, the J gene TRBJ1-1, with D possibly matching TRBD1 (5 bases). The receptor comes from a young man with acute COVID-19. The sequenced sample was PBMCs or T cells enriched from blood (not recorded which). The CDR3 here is CASSFRTSSATEAFF. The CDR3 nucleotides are TGTGCCAGCAGTTTTCGGACATCTTCTGCTACTGAAGCTTTCTTT.